This T cell receptor beta chain stems from a study of OX40 agonist ivuxolimab in advanced cancers. Overall study findings and caveats: CD4+ and CD8+ blood T cells expanded clonally by week 6 at 0.1 to 3.0 mg/kg.

TCRdb keeps only in-frame clones here, not all; method: immunoSEQ multiplex PCR. The profile shows over 80,000 clones, 70% to 90% of them singletons. V was cut by 6 bases and J by 0 bases, with 7 bases left in between. From germline, CDR1 is MNHEY and CDR2 SVGAGI. This CDR3 is 13 amino acids long. Systemic immunosuppression or autoimmune disease history was grounds to exclude patients. Turning to this clone: Its antigen is not known.

This sequence was found in an adult with an advanced solid tumor such as melanoma, head and neck, liver or kidney cancer. The sequencing used CD4+ or CD8+ T cells sorted from blood, collected in a trial of the OX40 agonist ivuxolimab. This rearrangement joins TRBV6-5 to TRBJ2-3; D is unclear. CDR3 region: CASRVGSTDTQYF. Here the CDR3 DNA reads TGTGCCAGCAGGGTCGGGAGCACAGATACGCAGTATTTT.